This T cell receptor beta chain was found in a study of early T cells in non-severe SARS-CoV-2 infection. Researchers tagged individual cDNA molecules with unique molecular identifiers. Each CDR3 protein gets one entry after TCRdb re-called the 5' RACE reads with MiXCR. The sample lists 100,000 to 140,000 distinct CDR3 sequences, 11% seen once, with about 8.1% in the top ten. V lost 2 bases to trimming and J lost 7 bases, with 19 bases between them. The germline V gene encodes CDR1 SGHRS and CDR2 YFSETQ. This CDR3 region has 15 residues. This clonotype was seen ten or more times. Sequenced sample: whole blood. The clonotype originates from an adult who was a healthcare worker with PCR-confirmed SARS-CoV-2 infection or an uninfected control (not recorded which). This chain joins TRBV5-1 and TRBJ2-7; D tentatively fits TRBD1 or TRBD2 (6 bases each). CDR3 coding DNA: TGCGCCAGCAGCTTCGAGGGGGGCCAGATGAGGGAGCAGTACTTC. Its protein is CASSFEGGQMREQYF.